This TCR beta chain was documented in a study of blood T cell repertoires in COVID-19. Study-wide context: Material from acute and convalescent COVID-19 was sourced from the United States, Italy and Spain. The cDNA or gDNA used as material had been derived from T cells, B-cell-depleted T cells, or PBMCs.

V was cut by 2 bases and J by 3 bases, with 14 bases left in between. Germline assignment: CDR1 MNHEY and CDR2 SVGEGT. This CDR3 has 15 residues. In the original workflow: Nucleated cell counts were estimated from reference gene primer amplification. The data were produced by immunoSEQ multiplex PCR, yet TCRdb's version contains in-frame clones alone and is incomplete. D and trimming come from the DNA, and the V and J calls and clone size come from that table. The table shows around 66,000 clones, with around 87% occurring only once. The V gene is TRBV6-2 or TRBV6-3, the J gene TRBJ2-7; maybe TRBD1 (5 bases). The sample taken for sequencing was peripheral blood. The clonotype originates from a man aged 55 to 70 with acute or convalescent COVID-19. Written as DNA, the CDR3 is TGTGCCAGCAGTTACGCAATGTCAGGGAACTACGAGCAGTACTTC. Its protein is CASSYAMSGNYEQYF.